One and the same sample provided the 22 T cell receptor beta chains below, sequenced in a study of T cell repertoires in cytomegalovirus infection. TCRdb passed the reads through MiXCR, listing each CDR3 protein once. This sample has 350,000 to 550,000 distinct CDR3 sequences, with approximately 31% found just once. Specimen: PBMCs. The origin of the receptors is a human donor in good health (CMV status not recorded). Some clones in this sample may be carry-over from other donors' samples.

As to this clonotype: The conserved closing phenylalanine or tryptophan is absent in this CDR3, likely reflecting a read error. This rearrangement joins TRBV25-1 to TRBJ2-1; no firm D call. Germline assignment: CDR1 MGHDK and CDR2 SYGVNS. Trimming removed 7 bases from V and 4 bases from J, with 11 bases in between. The CDR3 contains 13 residues. CDR3 in DNA: TGTGCCAGCAACAGAGGACGGTACAATGAGCAGTTCTTA. Residues: CASNRGRYNEQFL.

A remark on this clonotype: This may arise from a read error, as a much more abundant clone is one base away. The J gene is TRBJ1-2, the V gene TRBV6-5, with TRBD1 identical over 7 bases. The CDR3 extends over 15 amino acids. V shed 2 bases and J 0 bases; nucleotides not matched to a gene: 3. From germline, CDR1 is MNHEY and CDR2 SVGAGI. CDR3 nucleotide sequence: TGTGCCAGCAGTTACCAGGGGGAGACTAACTATGGCTACACCTTC. Amino acid sequence: CASSYQGETNYGYTF.

As to this clonotype: This could be a read error, since a much larger clone is one nucleotide away. Lacking the conserved final phenylalanine or tryptophan, this CDR3 likely reflects a read error. The V call is TRBV6-4, the J call TRBJ2-3, with a possible D match to TRBD2 (6 bases). The V end lost 0 bases, the J end lost 2 bases, and 12 bases lay between the germline ends. Germline assignment: CDR1 MRHNA and CDR2 SNTAGT. This CDR3 region has 16 residues. The CDR3 loop reads CASSDSARGDTDTQYL. The CDR3 bases are TGTGCCAGCAGTGACTCGGCGCGGGGAGACACAGATACGCAGTATTTG.

This clonotype was observed once. Given a much more abundant clone one base away, this may be a read error. This chain connects TRBV6-8 to TRBJ2-1; D unresolved. V lost 2 bases and J lost 6, with 11 bases in between. Germline CDR1 is MNHGY and CDR2 is SAAAGT. CDR3 length: 14 amino acids. CDR3 bases: TGTGCCAGCAGTTACCTGGCGCAGTCCAATGAGCAGTTCTTC. This encodes CASSYLAQSNEQFF.

This clonotype appeared a single time. One end of the junction varies from germline; a read error may be responsible. The chain is built from TRBV7-6 and TRBJ2-2; D perhaps matches TRBD1 (6 bases). Germline V lookup: CDR1 SGHVS, CDR2 FNYEAQ. This CDR3 has 17 residues. CDR3 residues: CASSVDRGPRGTGEMFF. The CDR3 bases are TGTGCCAGCAGCGTAGATCGGGGTCCGAGGGGGACCGGGGAGATGTTTTTT.

The gene calls are TRBV2 and TRBJ2-7, with TRBD1 as a possible D gene (5 bases). Trimming shortened V by 4 bases and J by 3 bases, and 10 bases separated the two germline ends. This CDR3 is built from 13 residues. Looked up from germline, CDR1 is SNHLY and CDR2 is FYNNEI. Here the CDR3 DNA reads TGTGCCAGCAGTGTCAGGGTCGGCTACGAGCAGTACTTC. Translation: CASSVRVGYEQYF.

This chain joins TRBV6-5 and TRBJ1-6; D gene uncertain. Germline V CDR1 and CDR2: MNHEY, SVGAGI. Trimming took off 2 bases at V and 6 bases at J, with 14 bases between the two ends. CDR3 length: 16 residues. The CDR3 sequence is CASSYIGVQINSPLHF. The CDR3 region has the DNA TGTGCCAGCAGTTACATCGGGGTACAAATTAATTCACCCCTCCACTTT.

DNA of the CDR3: TGTGCCAGCAGCCAAGTTTCGGGCTATGAGAATTCACCCCTCCACTTT. Protein: CASSQVSGYENSPLHF. This chain joins TRBV4-2 and TRBJ1-6, with no clear D. The CDR3 has 16 residues. CDR1 is LGHNA and CDR2 is YNFKEQ in the germline V gene. Trimming took off 1 base at V and 7 bases at J, with 14 bases between the two ends.

As regards this clonotype: Because the CDR3 is missing its conserved closing phenylalanine or tryptophan, this is likely a read error. No DNA is shown, since the ends of the CDR3 on it are uncertain; the CDR3 is the one TCRdb lists. This rearrangement joins TRBV7-9 to TRBJ2-3. Germline CDR1 is SEHNR and CDR2 is FQNEAQ (reference sequence). The CDR3 is 13 residues long, counting both termini. CDR3 amino acids: CASSPRSTDTQDV.

The chain links TRBV18 to TRBJ1-3; possible D gene TRBD1, 5 bases. This CDR3 is built from 15 residues. Per the germline V gene, CDR1 is KGHSH and CDR2 is LQKENI. Deletions cut 3 bases from V and 2 bases from J, with 11 bases between. CDR3: CASSPSGAAGNTIYF. In nucleotides, the CDR3 is TGTGCCAGCTCACCCTCCGGGGCGGCTGGAAACACCATATATTTT.

This clonotype has a count of ten or more. The chain couples TRBV28 to TRBJ1-6; perhaps TRBD1 as D (5 bases). V was trimmed by 7 bases and J by 6 bases, leaving 22 bases between them. Germline CDR1 and CDR2: MDHEN and SYDVKM. The CDR3 spans 17 residues. CDR3: CASTISVGRGRNSPLHF. DNA of the CDR3: TGTGCCAGCACCATATCGGTGGGGAGGGGACGTAATTCACCCCTCCACTTT.

This clonotype was found many times. V gene TRBV7-2 combines with J gene TRBJ2-5, with TRBD2 identical over 7 bases. The V segment lost 4 bases and the J segment 7 bases; nucleotides outside the gene matches: 6. Per the germline V gene, CDR1 is SGHTA and CDR2 is FQGNSA. The CDR3 is made up of 13 amino acids. As DNA, the CDR3 is TGTGCCAGCAGCTGGGACTACCGGGGGACCCAGTACTTC. Protein sequence: CASSWDYRGTQYF.

This clonotype turned up a few times. The chain joins TRBV2 to TRBJ1-5, with 8 bases identical to TRBD1. J gave up 5 bases and V 6 bases, and 6 bases lay outside the gene matches. Germline assignment: CDR1 SNHLY and CDR2 FYNNEI. The length of the CDR3 is 14 residues. The CDR3 region has the DNA TGTGCCAGCAGCCCAGGACAGGGTGATCAGCCCCAGCATTTT. This translates into CASSPGQGDQPQHF. Complete variable domain (other parts from reference TRBV2 and TRBJ1-5): EPEVTQTPSHQVTQMGQEVILRCVPISNHLYFYWYRQILGQKVEFLVSFYNNEISEKSEIFDDQFSVERPDGSNFTLKIRSTKLEDSAMYFCASSPGQGDQPQHFGDGTRLSIL.

V and J are TRBV5-1 and TRBJ1-1; TRBD1 is a possible D gene (5 bases). The CDR3 sequence is 16 residues long. Germline V gene lookup returns CDR1 SGHRS and CDR2 YFSETQ. Trimming cost V 2 bases and J 1 base, with 15 bases left between them. DNA of the CDR3: TGCGCCAGCAGCTTTCTCACAGGCCCCGGGAACACTGAAGCTTTCTTT. This sequence encodes CASSFLTGPGNTEAFF.

The gene calls are TRBV12-3 or TRBV12-4 and TRBJ2-1; 10 positions agree with TRBD1. The V and J ends lost 4 bases and 6 bases, in that order; junction bases with no gene match: 12. This CDR3 spans 17 amino acids. CDR3 residues: CASSSSPGQGTGNEQFF. CDR3 in DNA: TGTGCCAGCAGTTCGTCCCCGGGACAGGGGACGGGCAATGAGCAGTTCTTC.

Many counts were recorded for this clonotype. J is TRBJ1-2 and V is TRBV6-2 or TRBV6-3; D is undetermined. In germline, CDR1 is MNHEY, CDR2 SVGEGT. V shed 4 bases and J shed 1 base, with 13 bases lying between them. CDR3 length equals 15 residues. The chain's CDR3 is CASSLSGGINYGYTF. CDR3 coding DNA: TGTGCCAGCAGTTTGTCGGGAGGAATTAACTATGGCTACACCTTC.

This clonotype has just a few counts. A much larger clone differs by one base, so this may be a read error. The chain carries TRBV7-9 and TRBJ1-4, with 9 bases that match TRBD1. The CDR3 extends over 14 amino acids. Trimming at V came to 3 bases and at J to 6 bases, leaving 2 bases not matched to a gene. Germline lookup yields CDR1 SEHNR and CDR2 FQNEAQ (reference sequence). CDR3 in amino acids: CASSLDRGYEKLFF. CDR3 coding DNA: TGTGCCAGCAGCTTGGACAGGGGATATGAAAAACTGTTTTTT.

This clonotype was seen repeatedly, ten times or more. This chain connects TRBV7-2 to TRBJ2-7; D gene uncertain. V lost 5 bases and J 3 bases, leaving 11 bases between the germline ends. CDR3 length: 13 residues. Germline assignment: CDR1 SGHTA and CDR2 FQGNSA. CDR3 in DNA: TGTGCCAGCAGCCCGATACCCGGCTACGAGCAGTACTTC. It specifies CASSPIPGYEQYF.

This clonotype came up many times. The chain recombines TRBV7-2 with TRBJ2-1, with D possibly TRBD2 on 6 matching bases. The germline gives CDR1 SGHTA, CDR2 FQGNSA. The CDR3 is 20 residues long. Trimming stripped 3 bases from V and 4 bases from J, with 28 bases between. Here the CDR3 DNA reads TGTGCCAGCAGCTTGGGAGTTAGCGGTACCGAGCGGGTGTCTTACAATGAGCAGTTCTTC. Translating gives CASSLGVSGTERVSYNEQFF.

The genes are TRBV19 and TRBJ1-2; D may be TRBD1 (5 bases). This CDR3 comprises 12 residues. Germline loops: CDR1 LNHDA, CDR2 SQIVND (reference sequence). The germline V and J ends were trimmed by 9 bases and 6 bases, with 14 bases remaining between them. The CDR3 spells CASRIGGDGYTF. Here the CDR3 DNA reads TGTGCCAGCCGAATCGGGGGTGATGGCTACACCTTC.

This clonotype was seen repeatedly, ten times or more. The chain employs TRBV28 and TRBJ1-1; D gene ambiguous. The CDR3 consists of 14 residues. V was pared by 10 bases and J by 10 bases, with 25 bases between. CDR1 is MDHEN, CDR2 SYDVKM, per germline. The CDR3 sequence is CATRPDFDELRAFF. The CDR3 DNA follows: TGTGCCACCCGACCGGACTTCGATGAACTGAGAGCTTTCTTT.

This clonotype appeared a few times. The chain uses TRBV19 and TRBJ1-5; 7 positions match TRBD1. Germline trimming cut 3 bases from V and 5 bases from J; bases unmatched to any gene: 10. Germline CDR1 and CDR2: LNHDA and SQIVND (reference sequence). The CDR3 runs 16 residues. The CDR3 here is CASSIARDSRYQPQHF. CDR3 DNA sequence: TGTGCCAGTAGTATCGCCCGGGACAGTAGATATCAGCCCCAGCATTTT.